The 17 T cell receptor beta chains below were found in one sample sequenced in a study of T cell responses to AZD1222 COVID-19 vaccine. Here immunoSEQ multiplex PCR was the method, and the copy in TCRdb shows in-frame clones only, minus some. The profile shows 130,000 or so clones, 85% of them singletons. Sequenced here: peripheral blood, sampled 28 days after the second dose of the MenACWY control vaccine. Receptor source: an adult who received the MenACWY meningococcal vaccine as a control.

V is TRBV5-1 and J is TRBJ2-7, with D possibly being TRBD1 (6 bases). V was clipped by 3 bases and J by 4 bases, with 14 bases between them. The CDR3 runs 14 residues. Germline V gene lookup returns CDR1 SGHRS and CDR2 YFSETQ. The CDR3 sequence: CASSSQGGPYEQYV. In nucleotides, the CDR3 is TGCGCCAGCAGCTCGCAAGGGGGACCTTACGAGCAGTACGTC.

This clone appeared a few times. CDR3: CASSPAGQRNYGYTF. CDR3 bases: TGTGCCAGCAGCCCCGCGGGACAGAGGAACTATGGCTACACCTTC. The rearrangement joins TRBV7-2 to TRBJ1-2, with 7 bases lining up with TRBD1. This CDR3 is built from 15 residues. Trimming at V came to 5 bases and at J to 2 bases, leaving 8 bases not matched to a gene. The germline V gene has CDR1 SGHTA and CDR2 FQGNSA.

The V call is TRBV6-5, the J call TRBJ2-3; D gene uncertain. The CDR3 runs to 12 residues. V lost 0 bases and J lost 6, with 4 bases in between. Germline assignment: CDR1 MNHEY and CDR2 SVGAGI. In DNA form, the CDR3 reads TGTGCCAGCAGTTACTCTCAGGATACGCAGTATTTT. Its protein is CASSYSQDTQYF.

CDR3 sequence (DNA): TGTGCCAGCAGCTCGACAGGCCTCCTTAGGAATGAGCAGTTCTTC. Translating it yields CASSSTGLLRNEQFF. The chain combines TRBV11-3 with TRBJ2-1; a possible D gene is TRBD1 (6 bases). The length of the CDR3 is 15 residues. The germline V gene encodes CDR1 SGHNT and CDR2 YENEEA. V lost 4 bases and J 7 bases, leaving 17 bases between the germline ends.

The chain has TRBV11-3 and TRBJ2-1; D unresolved. The CDR3 spans 12 residues. The germline V and J ends were trimmed by 3 bases and 9 bases, with 9 bases remaining between them. Germline V lookup: CDR1 SGHNT, CDR2 YENEEA. CDR3 protein: CASSFDETEQFF. The CDR3 nucleotides are TGTGCCAGCAGCTTTGATGAAACTGAGCAGTTCTTC.

The chain has TRBV30 and TRBJ2-1; TRBD2 matches at 7 bases. CDR3 length: 16 residues. The germline CDR1 and CDR2 sequences are GTSNPN and SVGIG (reference sequence). The junction had 8 bases not matched to a gene; V was cut back by 1 base and J by 2 bases. The CDR3 sequence is CAWSDALAGAYNEQFF. CDR3 coding DNA: TGTGCCTGGAGTGATGCCCTCGCGGGAGCCTACAATGAGCAGTTCTTC.

The chain has TRBV6-5 and TRBJ2-1, with D perhaps assigned TRBD1 or TRBD2 (5 bases each). The germline V and J ends were trimmed by 6 bases and 6 bases, with 15 bases remaining between them. The germline V gene encodes CDR1 MNHEY and CDR2 SVGAGI. The CDR3 loop spans 14 amino acids. CDR3 in DNA: TGTGCCAGCAGCGCCAGGGACGCGGGCAATGAGCAGTTCTTC. Translated: CASSARDAGNEQFF.

V is TRBV4-3 and J is TRBJ2-5; D is perhaps TRBD2 (6 bases). The CDR3 sequence is 15 residues long. Germline CDR1 is LGHNA and CDR2 is YSLEER. Trimming took 1 base from V and 5 from J, leaving 14 bases between them. The CDR3 DNA follows: TGCGCCAGCAGCCAAGGGCACTACAGCGGGGAGACCCAGTACTTC. Its translation is CASSQGHYSGETQYF.

The CDR3: CASSAPVSNQPQHF. Written as DNA, the CDR3 is TGTGCCAGCAGCGCCCCGGTTAGCAATCAGCCCCAGCATTTT. The chain employs TRBV28 and TRBJ1-5; D unclear. Looked up from germline, CDR1 is MDHEN and CDR2 is SYDVKM. V was pared by 6 bases and J by 0 bases, with 9 bases between. The CDR3 length is 14 residues.

The V call is TRBV3-1 (or the pseudogene TRBV3-2), the J call TRBJ2-1; 8 nucleotides align to TRBD2. There are 16 residues in the CDR3. Looked up from germline, CDR1 is LGHDT and CDR2 is YNNKEL (reference sequence). V lost 2 bases and J lost 7; bases outside the gene matches: 10. CDR3 protein: CASSQLAGGVLNEQFF. CDR3 coding DNA: TGTGCCAGCAGCCAATTGGCCGGGGGGGTATTGAATGAGCAGTTCTTC.

This clone turned up a few times. The V gene is TRBV6-5, the J gene TRBJ2-1, with 7 bases matching TRBD1. The CDR3 spans 15 residues. CDR1 and CDR2 (germline): MNHEY, SVGAGI. Germline trimming cut 6 bases from V and 4 bases from J; bases unmatched to any gene: 9. The CDR3 nucleotides are TGTGCCAGCAGCCAACAGGGGAATAGTTACAATGAGCAGTTCTTC. Translated, it gives CASSQQGNSYNEQFF.

This chain's CDR3 is CASERGASKNIQYF. The CDR3 DNA is TGTGCCAGCGAGAGGGGGGCTTCCAAAAACATTCAGTACTTC. The V call is TRBV6-5, the J call TRBJ2-4, with D perhaps TRBD1 or TRBD2 (6 bases each). The germline CDR1 and CDR2 sequences are MNHEY and SVGAGI. This CDR3 has 14 amino acids. The V and J ends lost 8 bases and 2 bases respectively, with 13 bases between them.

The rearrangement uses TRBV7-9 and TRBJ1-6; TRBD1 agrees at 7 bases. Germline V gene sequence: CDR1 SEHNR, CDR2 FQNEAQ (reference sequence). This CDR3 contains 15 residues. The junction had 3 bases not matched to a gene; V was cut back by 3 bases and J by 4 bases. In nucleotides, the CDR3 is TGTGCCAGCAGCTTTGCGACAGGGTATAATTCACCCCTCCACTTT. It yields the protein CASSFATGYNSPLHF.

The CDR3 is CASSAGQPYNSPLHF. CDR3 in DNA: TGCGCCAGCAGCGCGGGACAGCCCTATAATTCACCCCTCCACTTT. V and J are TRBV5-1 and TRBJ1-6; TRBD1 matches at 7 bases. Losses at the gene ends were 4 bases for V and 2 bases for J; bases not matched to a gene: 3. The germline CDR1 and CDR2 sequences are SGHRS and YFSETQ. CDR3 length: 15 amino acids.

This clone showed up just a few times. The chain is built from TRBV27 and TRBJ1-5, with TRBD1 matching 7 bases. The CDR3 contains 14 residues. V lost 11 bases to trimming and J lost 0 bases; unmatched junction nucleotides: 7. CDR1 and CDR2 from the germline V gene are MNHEY and SMNVEV (reference sequence). The CDR3 loop is CAVRDSDSNQPQHF. The DNA of the CDR3 is TGTGCCGTCCGGGACAGTGATAGCAATCAGCCCCAGCATTTT.

This chain connects TRBV5-6 to TRBJ1-4; D may be TRBD1 (5 bases). Germline V lookup: CDR1 SGHDT, CDR2 YYEEEE. The ends were cut back, 2 bases at V and 12 bases at J, with 14 bases in the middle. This CDR3 comprises 13 residues. The CDR3 DNA follows: TGTGCCAGCAGCTTTGGTCGAGGGGTAGAACTGTTTTTT. This encodes CASSFGRGVELFF. Full variable domain (remainder filled in from reference TRBV5-6 and TRBJ1-4): DAGVTQSPTHLIKTRGQQVTLRCSPKSGHDTVSWYQQALGQGPQFIFQYYEEEERQRGNFPDRFSGHQFPNYSSELNVNALLLGDSALYLCASSFGRGVELFFGSGTQLSVL.

The chain couples TRBV7-8 to TRBJ2-7; TRBD2 might be the D (6 bases). There are 14 residues in the CDR3. CDR1 and CDR2 (germline): SGHVS, FQNEAQ. V was clipped by 1 base and J by 4 bases, with 11 bases between them. CDR3 region: CASSLGSGVYEQYV. The CDR3 DNA reads as TGTGCCAGCAGCTTAGGGTCGGGGGTTTACGAGCAGTACGTC.